This T cell receptor beta chain comes out of a study of cytomegalovirus exposure and HLA in healthy donors. In the PCR, 60 Vbeta and 13 Jbeta primers were used. Only in-frame clones appear in the TCRdb table, and some are missing; sequencing was by immunoSEQ multiplex PCR. The sample includes fewer than 120,000 clones, approximately 82% seen only once; the top ten take over 10%. Notes on the study in general: In a later analysis, a missense DCLRE1C variant was linked to TCR beta V- and J-gene trimming. What was likely a sequencing artifact was a cluster of highly shared sequence variants. Published work reported that the classifier diagnosed cytomegalovirus status with high specificity and sensitivity.

CDR3 length: 14 amino acids. Germline V gene sequence: CDR1 WSHSY, CDR2 SAAADI. V was shortened by 5 bases and J by 0 bases, with 10 bases between the two germline ends. Comment on this clone: Its antigen remains unknown.

The gene calls are TRBV10-2 and TRBJ1-2, with a tentative D call TRBD1 (5 bases). The sample taken for sequencing was PBMCs. This receptor was identified in a man aged 30-40 years in good health and CMV-seropositive. Here the CDR3 DNA reads TGCGCCAGCAGTCCGACAGCGACTAACTATGGCTACACCTTC. Translated: CASSPTATNYGYTF.